The T cell receptor (beta chain) described here comes from a study of blood T cell repertoires in COVID-19. Study at large: Sites across the United States, Italy and Spain contributed samples from acute and convalescent COVID-19. The analysed material was cDNA or gDNA that came from T cells, B-cell-depleted T cells, or PBMCs.

In the original processing: Scientists estimated how many nucleated cells there were by amplifying reference gene primers. Produced via immunoSEQ multiplex PCR; TCRdb's table is partial and in-frame only. Clonal size and the V and J genes are those of that table, whereas D and trimming came from the DNA. The sample includes some 150,000 clones, 80% of them seen just once. This CDR3 has 14 residues. The V gene end was trimmed by 5 bases and the J gene end by 6 bases; junction bases not matched to a gene: 4. Germline CDR1 reads SGHNT; CDR2 reads YENEEA. The sequenced material came from peripheral blood. This sequence joins TRBV11-3 and TRBJ2-2; 9 nucleotides align to TRBD2. This clonotype originated in a man aged 55 to 70 with active or convalescent COVID-19. CDR3 region: CASSPLAGAGELFF. The CDR3 DNA follows: TGTGCCAGCAGCCCTTTAGCGGGAGCCGGGGAGCTGTTTTTT.